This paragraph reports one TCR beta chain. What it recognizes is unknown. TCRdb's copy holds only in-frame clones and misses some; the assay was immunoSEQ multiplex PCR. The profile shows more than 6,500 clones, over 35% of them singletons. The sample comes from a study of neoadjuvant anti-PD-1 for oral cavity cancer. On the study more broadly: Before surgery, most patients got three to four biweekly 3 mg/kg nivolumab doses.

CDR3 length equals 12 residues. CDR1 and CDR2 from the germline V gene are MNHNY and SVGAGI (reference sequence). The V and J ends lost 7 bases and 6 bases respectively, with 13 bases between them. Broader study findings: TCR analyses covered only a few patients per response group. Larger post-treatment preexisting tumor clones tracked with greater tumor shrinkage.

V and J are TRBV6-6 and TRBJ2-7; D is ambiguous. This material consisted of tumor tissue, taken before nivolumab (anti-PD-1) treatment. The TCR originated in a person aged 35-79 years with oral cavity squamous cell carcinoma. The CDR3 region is CASMRPTGEQYF. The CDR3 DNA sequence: TGTGCCAGCATGCGGCCCACCGGCGAGCAGTACTTC.